Shown below are 3 T cell receptor beta chains from a single sample sequenced in a study of blood T cell repertoires in COVID-19. Method: immunoSEQ multiplex PCR; TCRdb's copy keeps in-frame clones and lacks some. The data show approximately 210,000 clones, approximately 78% seen once. The sequencing input was peripheral blood. The source of these receptors is a middle-aged woman with acute or convalescent COVID-19.

The J gene is TRBJ1-1, the V gene TRBV6-4; TRBD1 agrees at 7 bases. The V and J ends lost 0 bases and 3 bases, in that order; junction bases with no gene match: 4. CDR3 length: 15 residues. The germline gives CDR1 MRHNA, CDR2 SNTAGT. Here the CDR3 reads CASSDSGQGDTEAFF. In nucleotides, the CDR3 is TGTGCCAGCAGTGACTCAGGGCAGGGGGACACTGAAGCTTTCTTT.

The rearrangement links TRBV25-1 to TRBJ2-2; D not certain. Germline CDR1 MGHDK, CDR2 SYGVNS. The V end lost 3 bases, the J end lost 4 bases, and 3 bases lay between the germline ends. The CDR3 spans 12 residues. The CDR3 sequence: CASSDRTGELFF. The CDR3 DNA reads as TGTGCCAGCAGTGATCGCACCGGGGAGCTGTTTTTT.

The rearrangement uses TRBV7-3 and TRBJ2-7, with D possibly matching TRBD2 (5 bases). The CDR3 sequence is 12 residues long. Between the trimmed V and J ends, which lost 1 base and 6 bases, there was a span of 7 bases. Germline V gives CDR1 SGHTA, CDR2 FQGTGA. Here the CDR3 DNA reads TGTGCCAGCAGCTTAAGGACTGGCGAGCAGTACTTC. Residues: CASSLRTGEQYF.